This entry concerns a single T cell receptor beta chain. The source of the sample is a study of blood T cell repertoires in COVID-19. Clones were sequenced by immunoSEQ multiplex PCR, and TCRdb holds only the in-frame ones, with some missing. The table shows under 150,000 clones, with roughly 84% occurring only once. J lost 0 bases, V lost 7 bases, and 4 bases had no gene match. The germline V gene has CDR1 SQVTM and CDR2 ANQGSEA. The CDR3 contains 13 residues. The gene calls are TRBV29-1 and TRBJ1-1; 8 positions match TRBD1. The source material was PBMCs or T cells enriched from blood (not recorded which). The TCR comes from a woman between 50 and 59 years old who had been exposed to COVID-19. The CDR3 nucleotides read TGCAGCGGCGGGACAGGTTTGAACACTGAAGCTTTCTTT. Its translation is CSGGTGLNTEAFF.